Listed below are T cell receptor beta chains from one sample, sequenced in a study of neurological immune-mediated disorders. TCRdb ran MiXCR on the 5' RACE reads and lists one entry per CDR3 protein. Counted here are around 64,000 distinct CDR3 sequences, about 3% occurring once; the ten biggest clones make up about 5.5%. Sequences were obtained from PBMCs. The receptor source for this set is a woman in her forties or fifties with multiple sclerosis. Each CDR3 is given with its conserved first and last residue. A D gene is named only where the DNA matches it firmly. Rows may omit the clone size; those that give it use once, few, many or a size class.

length	D	size	V	J	CDR3	DNA
14	TRBD1	many	TRBV7-9	TRBJ2-5	CASRQDRAQETQYF	TGTGCCAGCAGACAAGACAGGGCACAAGAGACCCAGTACTTC
16	.	many	TRBV7-9	TRBJ2-1	CASRAKEERTYNEQFF	TGTGCCAGCAGGGCGAAGGAGGAAAGGACCTACAATGAGCAGTTCTTC
16	.	many	TRBV6-6	TRBJ1-1	CASSYPQGGMNTEAFF	TGTGCCAGCAGTTATCCCCAAGGGGGAATGAACACTGAAGCTTTCTTT
14	TRBD1	many	TRBV28	TRBJ1-2	CASSPWTGNYGYTF	TGTGCCAGCAGTCCCTGGACAGGGAACTATGGCTACACCTTC
15	TRBD2	many	TRBV20-1	TRBJ2-7	CSAHYSAGVGWEQYF	TGCAGTGCTCATTACTCAGCGGGAGTTGGATGGGAGCAGTACTTC
12	.	many	TRBV29-1	TRBJ2-1	CSVDGRVNEQFF	TGCAGCGTTGATGGCAGGGTGAATGAGCAGTTCTTC
14	.	many	TRBV20-1	TRBJ2-4	CSARDIGGRNIQYF	TGCAGTGCTAGAGATATTGGGGGGAGAAACATTCAGTACTTC
15	.	few	TRBV10-3	TRBJ2-7	CAISQTGRSLDEQYF	TGTGCCATCAGCCAAACCGGACGATCCCTTGACGAGCAGTACTTC
16	.	many	TRBV10-3	TRBJ2-7	CAISESLVRSSYEQYF	TGTGCCATAAGTGAGTCTTTAGTTCGAAGCTCCTACGAGCAGTACTTC
13	.	many	TRBV5-1	TRBJ1-4	CASSLTANEKLFF	TGCGCCAGCAGCTTGACGGCGAATGAAAAACTGTTTTTT
14	.	many	TRBV4-2	TRBJ1-2	CASGTSGHFYGYTF	TGTGCCAGCGGTACTTCGGGACACTTCTATGGCTACACCTTC
14	.	many	TRBV5-1	TRBJ2-1	CASSSGGRGGEQFF	TGCGCCAGCAGCTCTGGGGGGCGCGGTGGTGAGCAGTTCTTC
16	.	many	TRBV5-1	TRBJ2-5	CASSPGILAHQETQYF	TGCGCCAGCTCACCTGGAATACTAGCCCACCAAGAGACCCAGTACTTC
14	.	few	TRBV18	TRBJ2-7	CASSPGLANYEQYF	TGTGCCAGCTCACCGGGCTTAGCTAACTACGAGCAGTACTTC
14	.	many	TRBV5-1	TRBJ2-2	CASSRRGNTGELFF	TGCGCCAGCAGCCGGCGGGGGAACACCGGGGAGCTGTTTTTT
11	.	.	TRBV28	TRBJ1-1	CASSLSRGAFF	TGTGCCAGCAGTTTATCTCGTGGGGCTTTCTTT
17	.	many	TRBV24-1	TRBJ2-1	CATSGPQGPNSYNEQFF	TGTGCCACCAGTGGTCCGCAGGGTCCCAACTCCTACAATGAGCAGTTCTTC
13	.	many	TRBV24-1	TRBJ2-1	CATSGDSYNEQFF	TGTGCCACCAGTGGGGACTCTTACAATGAGCAGTTCTTC
18	TRBD2	many	TRBV20-1	TRBJ2-7	CSARSRTSGRAMSYEQYF	TGCAGTGCTAGATCTCGGACTAGCGGGAGGGCCATGTCCTACGAGCAGTACTTC
13	.	many	TRBV5-1	TRBJ2-7	CASSLGQSYEQYF	TGCGCCAGCAGCTTGGGACAAAGCTACGAGCAGTACTTC
16	TRBD1	many	TRBV28	TRBJ1-3	CASSSGTGLSGNTIYF	TGTGCCAGCAGTTCCGGGACAGGGCTCTCTGGAAACACCATATATTTT
12	.	many	TRBV20-1	TRBJ2-5	CSAPEGQETQYF	TGCAGTGCTCCGGAGGGGCAAGAGACCCAGTACTTC
16	TRBD2	many	TRBV15	TRBJ2-1	CATSPRYSGVSGEQFF	TGTGCCACCAGCCCTCGTTATAGCGGGGTATCGGGTGAGCAGTTCTTC
15	TRBD2	many	TRBV28	TRBJ2-7	CASSLSGSSSYEQYF	TGTGCCAGCAGCCTTAGCGGGAGCAGCTCCTACGAGCAGTACTTC
12	.	many	TRBV9	TRBJ1-2	CASSLRHNGYTF	TGTGCCAGCAGCCTGCGACATAATGGCTACACCTTC
13	.	many	TRBV29-1	TRBJ2-2	CSVDRDRAGELFF	TGCAGCGTTGATAGGGATCGAGCCGGGGAGCTGTTTTTT
16	.	many	TRBV7-9	TRBJ2-2	CASSLRIGSLTGELFF	TGTGCCAGCAGCTTAAGAATTGGCAGCCTGACCGGGGAGCTGTTTTTT
12	.	many	TRBV12-3/TRBV12-4	TRBJ1-2	CASSGTPVVYTF	TGTGCCAGCAGTGGGACACCCGTGGTATACACCTTC
14	TRBD1	many	TRBV18	TRBJ2-3	CASSQGQLTDTQYF	TGTGCCAGCTCACAGGGACAGCTAACAGATACGCAGTATTTT
10	.	many	TRBV20-1	TRBJ2-7	CSARIYEQYF	TGCAGTGCACGAATCTACGAGCAGTACTTC
14	.	many	TRBV5-5	TRBJ1-1	CASSLLVLNTEAFF	TGTGCCAGCAGCTTGCTCGTACTTAACACTGAAGCTTTCTTT
15	.	many	TRBV27	TRBJ1-2	CASSPGGGLGYGYTF	TGTGCCAGCAGCCCTGGGGGGGGGCTAGGGTATGGCTACACCTTC
14	.	many	TRBV20-1	TRBJ2-1	CSAMLSNPYNEQFF	TGCAGTGCTATGTTGAGTAACCCCTACAATGAGCAGTTCTTC
15	.	many	TRBV6-2/TRBV6-3	TRBJ1-5	CASSYRGTSNQPQHF	TGTGCCAGCAGTTACCGGGGAACCAGCAATCAGCCCCAGCATTTT
14	.	many	TRBV7-8	TRBJ1-1	CASSLAEGNTEAFF	TGTGCCAGCAGCTTAGCAGAAGGGAACACTGAAGCTTTCTTT
16	.	many	TRBV7-8	TRBJ1-3	CASSLDRARTGNTIYF	TGTGCCAGCAGCTTAGATAGGGCCAGGACTGGAAACACCATATATTTT
13	.	many	TRBV19	TRBJ1-5	CASSLLEVQPQHF	TGTGCCAGTAGTCTCTTAGAGGTTCAGCCCCAGCATTTT
12	.	.	TRBV20-1	TRBJ2-5	CSAPAAQETQYF	TGCAGTGCCCCAGCTGCACAAGAGACCCAGTACTTC
17	.	many	TRBV5-5	TRBJ2-5	CASSLPPRPGLLETQYF	TGTGCCAGCAGCTTGCCCCCCCGCCCAGGGTTGTTGGAGACCCAGTACTTC
14	.	many	TRBV5-1	TRBJ2-5	CASSAVPPQETQYF	TGCGCCAGCAGCGCCGTCCCTCCCCAAGAGACCCAGTACTTC
14	TRBD2	many	TRBV5-5	TRBJ2-5	CASSRVGGGETQYF	TGTGCCAGCAGCAGAGTCGGGGGGGGCGAGACCCAGTACTTC
16	TRBD2	many	TRBV5-1	TRBJ2-2	CASSLASGANTGELFF	TGCGCCAGCAGCTTGGCTAGCGGGGCGAACACCGGGGAGCTGTTTTTT
14	TRBD1	many	TRBV12-3/TRBV12-4	TRBJ2-1	CASSVRDRGNEQFF	TGTGCCAGCAGTGTCCGGGACAGGGGAAATGAGCAGTTCTTC
11	TRBD2	many	TRBV10-3	TRBJ2-1	CAISGLAEQFF	TGTGCCATCAGCGGACTAGCGGAGCAGTTCTTC
12	.	many	TRBV7-2	TRBJ2-7	CASSQLRYEQYF	TGTGCCAGCAGTCAACTAAGGTACGAGCAGTACTTC
15	.	many	TRBV9	TRBJ1-1	CASSVATGLGVGAFF	TGTGCCAGCAGCGTAGCTACGGGCCTAGGAGTCGGAGCTTTCTTT